The T cell receptor (beta chain) under discussion was sequenced for a study of OX40 agonist ivuxolimab in advanced cancers. Whole-study context: The study treated patients with ivuxolimab, an agonistic anti-OX40 (CD134) antibody.

Overall study findings and caveats: The study observed clonal expansion of CD4+ and CD8+ blood T cells by week 6 at 0.1 to 3.0 mg/kg. CD8+ T cells averaged more expanded clones than CD4+.

The assay was immunoSEQ multiplex PCR, and TCRdb's table has in-frame clones only and misses some. In the table there are 70,000 to 80,000 clones, about 81% of which are singletons. This CDR3 is 18 amino acids long. CDR1 is SGDLS, CDR2 YYNGEE, per germline. V lost 3 bases and J lost 4; bases outside the gene matches: 7. Regarding this clone: Its antigen is not known. The identical CDR3 is also encoded by other nucleotide sequences in the sample.

This receptor was taken from an adult with an advanced solid tumor such as melanoma, head and neck, liver or kidney cancer. The sequences come from CD4+ or CD8+ T cells sorted from blood, collected in a trial of the OX40 agonist ivuxolimab. The J gene is TRBJ2-1, the V gene TRBV9, with 16 bases lining up with TRBD2. The CDR3 DNA is TGTGCCAGCAGCGCGGGAGGGACTAGCGGGAGGGTATACAATGAGCAGTTCTTC. This translates into CASSAGGTSGRVYNEQFF.